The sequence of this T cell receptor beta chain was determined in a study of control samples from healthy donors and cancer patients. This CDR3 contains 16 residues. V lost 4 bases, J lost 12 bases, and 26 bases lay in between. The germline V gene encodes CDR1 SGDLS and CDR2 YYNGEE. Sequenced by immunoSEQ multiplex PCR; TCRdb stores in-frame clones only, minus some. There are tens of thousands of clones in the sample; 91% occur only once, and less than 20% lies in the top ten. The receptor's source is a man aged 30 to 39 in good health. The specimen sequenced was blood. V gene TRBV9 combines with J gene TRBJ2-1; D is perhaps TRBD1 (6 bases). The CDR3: CASSILGETGGRGQFF. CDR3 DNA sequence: TGTGCCAGCAGCATCCTCGGGGAGACAGGTGGCCGGGGGCAGTTCTTC.